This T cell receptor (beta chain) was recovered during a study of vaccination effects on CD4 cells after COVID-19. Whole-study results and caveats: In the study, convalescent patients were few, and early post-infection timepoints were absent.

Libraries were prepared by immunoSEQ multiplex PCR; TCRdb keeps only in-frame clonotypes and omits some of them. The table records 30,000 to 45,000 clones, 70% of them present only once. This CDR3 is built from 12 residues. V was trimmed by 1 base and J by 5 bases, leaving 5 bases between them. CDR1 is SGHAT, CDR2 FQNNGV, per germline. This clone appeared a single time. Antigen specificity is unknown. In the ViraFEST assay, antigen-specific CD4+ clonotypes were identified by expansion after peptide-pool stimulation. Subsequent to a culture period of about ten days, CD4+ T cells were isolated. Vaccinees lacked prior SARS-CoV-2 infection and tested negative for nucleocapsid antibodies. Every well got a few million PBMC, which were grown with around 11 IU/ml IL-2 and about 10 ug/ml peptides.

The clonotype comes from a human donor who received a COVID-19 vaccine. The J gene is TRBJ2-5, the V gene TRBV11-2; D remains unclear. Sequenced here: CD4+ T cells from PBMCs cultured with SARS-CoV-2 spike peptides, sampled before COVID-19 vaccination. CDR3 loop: CASSLAGETQYF. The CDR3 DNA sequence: TGTGCCAGCAGCTTAGCCGGGGAGACCCAGTACTTC. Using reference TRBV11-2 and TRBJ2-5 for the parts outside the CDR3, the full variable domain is EAGVAQSPRYKIIEKRQSVAFWCNPISGHATLYWYQQILGQGPKLLIQFQNNGVVDDSQLPKDRFSAERLKGVDSTLKIQPAKLEDSAVYLCASSLAGETQYFGPGTRLLVL.